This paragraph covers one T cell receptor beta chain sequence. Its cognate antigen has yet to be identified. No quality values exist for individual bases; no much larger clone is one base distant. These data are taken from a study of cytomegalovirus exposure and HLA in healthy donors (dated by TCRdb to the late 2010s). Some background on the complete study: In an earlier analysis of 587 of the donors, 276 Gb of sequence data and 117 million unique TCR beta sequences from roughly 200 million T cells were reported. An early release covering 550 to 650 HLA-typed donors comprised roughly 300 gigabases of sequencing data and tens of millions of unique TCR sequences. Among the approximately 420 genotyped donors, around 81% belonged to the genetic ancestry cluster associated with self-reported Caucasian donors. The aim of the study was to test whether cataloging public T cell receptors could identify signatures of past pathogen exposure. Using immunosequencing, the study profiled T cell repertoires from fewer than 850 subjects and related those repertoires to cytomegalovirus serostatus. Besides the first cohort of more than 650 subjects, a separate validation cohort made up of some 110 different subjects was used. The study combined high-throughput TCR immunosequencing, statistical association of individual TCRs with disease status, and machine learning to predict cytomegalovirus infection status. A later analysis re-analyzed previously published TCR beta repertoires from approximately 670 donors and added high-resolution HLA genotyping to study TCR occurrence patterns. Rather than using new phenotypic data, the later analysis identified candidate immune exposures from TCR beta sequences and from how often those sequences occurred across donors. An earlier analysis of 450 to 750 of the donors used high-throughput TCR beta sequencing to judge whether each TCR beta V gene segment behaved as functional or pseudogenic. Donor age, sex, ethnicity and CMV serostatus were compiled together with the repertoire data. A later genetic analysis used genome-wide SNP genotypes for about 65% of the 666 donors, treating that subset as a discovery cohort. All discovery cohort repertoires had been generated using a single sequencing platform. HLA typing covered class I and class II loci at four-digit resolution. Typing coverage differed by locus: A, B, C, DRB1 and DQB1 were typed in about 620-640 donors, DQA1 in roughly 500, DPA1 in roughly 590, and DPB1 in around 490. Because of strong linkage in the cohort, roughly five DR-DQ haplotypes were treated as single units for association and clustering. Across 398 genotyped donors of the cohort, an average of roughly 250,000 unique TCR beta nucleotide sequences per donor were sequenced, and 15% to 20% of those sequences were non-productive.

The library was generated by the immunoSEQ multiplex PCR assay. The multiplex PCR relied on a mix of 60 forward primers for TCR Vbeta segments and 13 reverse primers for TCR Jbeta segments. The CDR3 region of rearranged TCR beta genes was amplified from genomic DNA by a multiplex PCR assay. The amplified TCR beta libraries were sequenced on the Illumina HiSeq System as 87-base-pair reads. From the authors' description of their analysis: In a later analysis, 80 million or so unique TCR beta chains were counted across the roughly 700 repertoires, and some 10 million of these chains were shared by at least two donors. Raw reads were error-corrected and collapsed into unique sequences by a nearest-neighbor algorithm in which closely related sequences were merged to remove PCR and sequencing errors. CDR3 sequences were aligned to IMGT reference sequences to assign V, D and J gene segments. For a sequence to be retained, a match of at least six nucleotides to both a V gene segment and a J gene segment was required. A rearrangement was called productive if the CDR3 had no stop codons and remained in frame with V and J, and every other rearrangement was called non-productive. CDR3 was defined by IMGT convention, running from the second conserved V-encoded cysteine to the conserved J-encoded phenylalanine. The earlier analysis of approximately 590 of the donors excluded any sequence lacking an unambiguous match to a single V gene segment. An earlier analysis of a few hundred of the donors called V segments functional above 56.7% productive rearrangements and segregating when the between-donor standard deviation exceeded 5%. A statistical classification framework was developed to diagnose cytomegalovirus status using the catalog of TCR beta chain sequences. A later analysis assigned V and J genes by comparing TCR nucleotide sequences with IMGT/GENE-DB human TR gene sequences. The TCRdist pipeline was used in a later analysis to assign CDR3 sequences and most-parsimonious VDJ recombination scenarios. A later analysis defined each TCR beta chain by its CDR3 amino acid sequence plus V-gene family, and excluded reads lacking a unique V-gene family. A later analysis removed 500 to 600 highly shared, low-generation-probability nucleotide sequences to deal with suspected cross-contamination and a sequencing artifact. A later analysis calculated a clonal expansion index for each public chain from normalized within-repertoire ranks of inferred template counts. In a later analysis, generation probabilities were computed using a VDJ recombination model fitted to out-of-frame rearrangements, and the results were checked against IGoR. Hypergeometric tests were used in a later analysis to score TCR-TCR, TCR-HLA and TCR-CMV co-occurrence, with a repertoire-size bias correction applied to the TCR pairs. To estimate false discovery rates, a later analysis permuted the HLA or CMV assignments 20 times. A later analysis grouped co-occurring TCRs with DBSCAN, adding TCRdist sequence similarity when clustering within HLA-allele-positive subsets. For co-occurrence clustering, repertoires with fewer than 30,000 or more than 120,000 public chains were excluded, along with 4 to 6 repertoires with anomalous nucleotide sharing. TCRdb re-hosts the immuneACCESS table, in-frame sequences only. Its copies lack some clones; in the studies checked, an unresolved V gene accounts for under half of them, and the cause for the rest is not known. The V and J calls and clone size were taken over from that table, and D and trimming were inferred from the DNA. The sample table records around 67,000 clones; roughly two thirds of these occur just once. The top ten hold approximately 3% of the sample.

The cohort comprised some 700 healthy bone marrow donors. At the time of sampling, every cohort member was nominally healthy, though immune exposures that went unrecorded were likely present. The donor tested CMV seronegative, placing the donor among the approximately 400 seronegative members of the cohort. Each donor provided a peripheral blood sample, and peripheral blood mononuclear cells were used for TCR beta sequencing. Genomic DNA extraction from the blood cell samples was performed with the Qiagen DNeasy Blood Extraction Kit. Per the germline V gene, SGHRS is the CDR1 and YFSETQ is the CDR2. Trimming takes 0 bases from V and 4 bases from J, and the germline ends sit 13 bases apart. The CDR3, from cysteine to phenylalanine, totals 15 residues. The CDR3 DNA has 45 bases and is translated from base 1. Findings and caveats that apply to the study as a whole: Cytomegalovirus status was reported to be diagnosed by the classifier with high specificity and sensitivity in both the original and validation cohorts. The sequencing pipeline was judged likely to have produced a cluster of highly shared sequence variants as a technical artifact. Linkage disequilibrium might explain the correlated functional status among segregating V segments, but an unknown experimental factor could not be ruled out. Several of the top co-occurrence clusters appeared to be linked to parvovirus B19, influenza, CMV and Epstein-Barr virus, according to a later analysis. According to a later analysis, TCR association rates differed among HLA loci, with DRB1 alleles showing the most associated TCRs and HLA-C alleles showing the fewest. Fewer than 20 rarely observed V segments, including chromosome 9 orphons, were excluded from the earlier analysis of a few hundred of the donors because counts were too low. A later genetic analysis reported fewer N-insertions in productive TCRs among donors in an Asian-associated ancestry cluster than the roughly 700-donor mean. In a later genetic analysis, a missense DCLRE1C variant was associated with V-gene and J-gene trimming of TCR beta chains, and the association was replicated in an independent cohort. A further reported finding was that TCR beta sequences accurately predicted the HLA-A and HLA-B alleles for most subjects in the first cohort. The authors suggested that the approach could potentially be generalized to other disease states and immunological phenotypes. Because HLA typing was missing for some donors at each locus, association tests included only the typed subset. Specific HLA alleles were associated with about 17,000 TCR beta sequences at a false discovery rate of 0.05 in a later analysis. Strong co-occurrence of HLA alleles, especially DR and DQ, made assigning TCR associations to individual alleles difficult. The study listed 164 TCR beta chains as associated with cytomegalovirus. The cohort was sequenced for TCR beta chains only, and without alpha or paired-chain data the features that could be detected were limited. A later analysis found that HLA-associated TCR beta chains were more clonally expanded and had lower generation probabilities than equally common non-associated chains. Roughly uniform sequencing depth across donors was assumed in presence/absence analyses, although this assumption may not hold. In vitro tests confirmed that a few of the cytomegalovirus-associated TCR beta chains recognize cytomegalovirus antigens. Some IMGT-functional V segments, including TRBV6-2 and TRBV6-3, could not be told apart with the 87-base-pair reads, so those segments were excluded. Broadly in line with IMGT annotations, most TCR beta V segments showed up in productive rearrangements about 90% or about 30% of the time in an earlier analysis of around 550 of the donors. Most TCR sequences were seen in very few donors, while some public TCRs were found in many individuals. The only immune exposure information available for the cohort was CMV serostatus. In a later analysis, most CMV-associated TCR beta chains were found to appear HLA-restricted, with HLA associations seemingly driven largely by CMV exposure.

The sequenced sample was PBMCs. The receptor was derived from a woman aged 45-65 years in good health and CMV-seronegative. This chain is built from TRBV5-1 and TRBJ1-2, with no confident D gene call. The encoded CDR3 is CASSLATGTSYGYTF. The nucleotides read TGCGCCAGCAGCTTGGCCACGGGAACTAGCTATGGCTACACCTTC.